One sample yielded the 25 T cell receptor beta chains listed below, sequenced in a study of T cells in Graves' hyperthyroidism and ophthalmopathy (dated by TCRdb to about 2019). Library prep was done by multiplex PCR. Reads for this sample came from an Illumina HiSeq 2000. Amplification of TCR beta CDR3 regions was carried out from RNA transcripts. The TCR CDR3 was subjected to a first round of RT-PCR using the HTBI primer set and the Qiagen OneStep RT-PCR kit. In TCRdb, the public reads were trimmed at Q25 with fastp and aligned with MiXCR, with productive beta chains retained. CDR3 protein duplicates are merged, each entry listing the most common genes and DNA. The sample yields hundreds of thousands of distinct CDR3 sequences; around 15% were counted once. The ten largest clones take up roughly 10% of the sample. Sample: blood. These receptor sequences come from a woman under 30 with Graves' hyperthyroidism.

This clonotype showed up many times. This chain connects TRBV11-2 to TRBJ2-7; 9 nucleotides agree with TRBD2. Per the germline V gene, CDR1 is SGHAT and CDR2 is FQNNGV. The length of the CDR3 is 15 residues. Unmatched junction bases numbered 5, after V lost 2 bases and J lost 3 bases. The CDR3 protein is CASSLPTSGRYEQYF. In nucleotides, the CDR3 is TGTGCCAGCAGCTTACCGACTAGCGGCCGCTACGAGCAGTACTTC.

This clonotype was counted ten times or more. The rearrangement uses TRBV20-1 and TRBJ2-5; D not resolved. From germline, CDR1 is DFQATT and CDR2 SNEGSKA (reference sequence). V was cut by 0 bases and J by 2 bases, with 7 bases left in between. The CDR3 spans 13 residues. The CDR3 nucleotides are TGCAGTGCTAGAGATCCCAGACAAGAGACCCAGTACTTC. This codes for CSARDPRQETQYF.

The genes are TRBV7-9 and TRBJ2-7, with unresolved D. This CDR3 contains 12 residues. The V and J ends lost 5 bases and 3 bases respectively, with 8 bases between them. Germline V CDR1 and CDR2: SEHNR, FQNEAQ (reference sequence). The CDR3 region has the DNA TGTGCCAGCAGCCATGAAGGCTACGAGCAGTACTTC. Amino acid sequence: CASSHEGYEQYF.

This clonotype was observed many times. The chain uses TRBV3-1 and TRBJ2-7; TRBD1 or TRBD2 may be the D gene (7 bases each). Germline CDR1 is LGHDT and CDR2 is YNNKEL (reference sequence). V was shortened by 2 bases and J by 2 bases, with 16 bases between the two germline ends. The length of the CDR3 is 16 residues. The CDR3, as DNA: TGTGCCAGCAGCCAATATGGGAGGGACAGAGCCTACGAGCAGTACTTC. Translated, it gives CASSQYGRDRAYEQYF.

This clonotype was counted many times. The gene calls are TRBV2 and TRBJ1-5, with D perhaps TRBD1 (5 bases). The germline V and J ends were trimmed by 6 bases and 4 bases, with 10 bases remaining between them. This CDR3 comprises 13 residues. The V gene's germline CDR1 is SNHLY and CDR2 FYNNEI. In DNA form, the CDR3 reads TGTGCCAGCAGGAGGGACGGAAATCAGCCCCAGCATTTT. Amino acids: CASRRDGNQPQHF.

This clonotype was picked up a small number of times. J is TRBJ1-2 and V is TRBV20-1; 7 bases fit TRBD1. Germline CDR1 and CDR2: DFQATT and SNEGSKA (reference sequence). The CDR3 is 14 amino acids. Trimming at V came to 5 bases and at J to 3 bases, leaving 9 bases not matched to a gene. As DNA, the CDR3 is TGCAGTGCTCATACAGGGGTGAGAGACTATGGCTACACCTTC. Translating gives CSAHTGVRDYGYTF.

The CDR3 loop reads CATLGFGNQAFF. The CDR3 DNA sequence: TGTGCCACCCTAGGTTTCGGGAACCAAGCTTTCTTT. This chain connects TRBV27 to TRBJ1-1; D is unresolved. Trimming took 10 bases from V and 9 from J, leaving 18 bases between them. Germline lookup yields CDR1 MNHEY and CDR2 SMNVEV (reference sequence). The CDR3 is made up of 12 amino acids.

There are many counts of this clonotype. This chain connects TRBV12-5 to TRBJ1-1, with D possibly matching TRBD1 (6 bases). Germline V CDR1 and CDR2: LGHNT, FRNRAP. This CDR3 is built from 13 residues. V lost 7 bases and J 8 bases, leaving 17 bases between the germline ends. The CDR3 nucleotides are TGTGCTAGTGCCCCCGGTTGGGGGCTCGAAGCTTTCTTT. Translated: CASAPGWGLEAFF.

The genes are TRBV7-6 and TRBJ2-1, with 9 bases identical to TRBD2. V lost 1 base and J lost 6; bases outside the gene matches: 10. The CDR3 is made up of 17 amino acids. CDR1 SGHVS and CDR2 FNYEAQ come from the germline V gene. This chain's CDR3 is CASSLGQVAGVFNEQFF. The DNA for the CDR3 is TGTGCCAGCAGCTTAGGTCAGGTAGCGGGAGTGTTCAATGAGCAGTTCTTC.

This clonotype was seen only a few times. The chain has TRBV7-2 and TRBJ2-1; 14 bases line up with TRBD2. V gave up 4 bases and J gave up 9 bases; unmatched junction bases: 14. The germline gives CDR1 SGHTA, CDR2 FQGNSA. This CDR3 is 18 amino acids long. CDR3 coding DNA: TGTGCCAGCAGCTCCTCGGGACTAGCGGGAGACCCGTGGGGTGAGCAGTTCTTC. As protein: CASSSSGLAGDPWGEQFF.

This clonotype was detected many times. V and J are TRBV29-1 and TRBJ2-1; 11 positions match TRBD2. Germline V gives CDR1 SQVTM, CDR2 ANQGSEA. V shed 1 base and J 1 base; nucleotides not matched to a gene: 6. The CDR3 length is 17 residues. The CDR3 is CSVEGLAGGSSYNEQFF. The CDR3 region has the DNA TGCAGCGTTGAAGGGCTAGCGGGGGGTAGTTCCTACAATGAGCAGTTCTTC.

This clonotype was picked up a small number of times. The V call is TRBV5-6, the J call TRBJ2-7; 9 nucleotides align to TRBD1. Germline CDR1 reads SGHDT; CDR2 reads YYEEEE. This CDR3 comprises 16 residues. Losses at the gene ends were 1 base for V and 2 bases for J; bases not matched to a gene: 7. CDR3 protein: CASSLTGGSVAYEQYF. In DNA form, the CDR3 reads TGTGCCAGCAGCTTGACAGGGGGCTCTGTCGCCTACGAGCAGTACTTC.

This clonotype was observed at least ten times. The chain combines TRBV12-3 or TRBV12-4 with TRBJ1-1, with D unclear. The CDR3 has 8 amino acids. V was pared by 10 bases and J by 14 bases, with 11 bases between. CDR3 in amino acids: CATTPSFF. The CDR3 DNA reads TGTGCCACTACGCCAAGCTTCTTT.

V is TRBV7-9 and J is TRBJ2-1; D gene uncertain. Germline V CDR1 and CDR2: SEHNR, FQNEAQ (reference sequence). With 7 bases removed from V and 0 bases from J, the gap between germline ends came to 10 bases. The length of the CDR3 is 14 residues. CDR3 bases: TGTGCCAGCATGGCCCTGAGCTCCTACAATGAGCAGTTCTTC. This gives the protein CASMALSSYNEQFF.

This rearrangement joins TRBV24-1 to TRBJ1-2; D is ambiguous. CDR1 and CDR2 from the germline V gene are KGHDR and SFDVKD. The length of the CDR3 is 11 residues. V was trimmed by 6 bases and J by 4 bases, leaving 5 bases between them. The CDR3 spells CATSTGYGYTF. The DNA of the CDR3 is TGTGCCACCAGTACGGGCTATGGCTACACCTTC.

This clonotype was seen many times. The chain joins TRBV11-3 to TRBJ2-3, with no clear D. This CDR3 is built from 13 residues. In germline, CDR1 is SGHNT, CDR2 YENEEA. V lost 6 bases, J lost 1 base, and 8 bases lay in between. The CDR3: CASRGGGTDTQYF. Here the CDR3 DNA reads TGTGCCAGCAGGGGTGGGGGCACAGATACGCAGTATTTT. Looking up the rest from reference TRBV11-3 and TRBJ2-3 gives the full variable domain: EAGVVQSPRYKIIEKKQPVAFWCNPISGHNTLYWYLQNLGQGPELLIRYENEEAVDDSQLPKDRFSAERLKGVDSTLKIQPAELGDSAVYLCASRGGGTDTQYFGPGTRLTVL.

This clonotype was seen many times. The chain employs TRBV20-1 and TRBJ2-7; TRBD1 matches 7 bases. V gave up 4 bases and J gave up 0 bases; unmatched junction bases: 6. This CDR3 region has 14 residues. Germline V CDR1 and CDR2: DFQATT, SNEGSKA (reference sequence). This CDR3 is CSATRQGLSYEQYF. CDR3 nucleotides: TGCAGTGCTACTAGACAGGGCCTCTCCTACGAGCAGTACTTC.

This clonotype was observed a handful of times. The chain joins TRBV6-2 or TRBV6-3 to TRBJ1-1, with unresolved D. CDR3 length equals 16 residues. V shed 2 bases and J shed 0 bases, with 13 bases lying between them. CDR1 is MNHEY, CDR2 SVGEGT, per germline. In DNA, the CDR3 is TGTGCCAGCAGTTACCACACAGCCCGAATGAACACTGAAGCTTTCTTT. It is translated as CASSYHTARMNTEAFF.

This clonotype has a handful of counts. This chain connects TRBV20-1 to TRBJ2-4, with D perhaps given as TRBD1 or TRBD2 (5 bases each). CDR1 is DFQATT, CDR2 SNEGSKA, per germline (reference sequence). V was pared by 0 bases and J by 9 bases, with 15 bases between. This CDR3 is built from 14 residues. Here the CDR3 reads CSARDIREGTIQYF. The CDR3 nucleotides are TGCAGTGCTAGAGATATCCGCGAGGGGACCATTCAGTACTTC.

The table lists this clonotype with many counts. The CDR3 is CASSQGVQETQYF. In DNA form, the CDR3 reads TGTGCCAGCAGCCAAGGTGTTCAAGAGACCCAGTACTTC. This chain uses TRBV3-1 with TRBJ2-5; D unresolved. Germline V gene lookup returns CDR1 LGHDT and CDR2 YNNKEL (reference sequence). The CDR3 spans 13 residues. V was shortened by 1 base and J by 2 bases, with 5 bases between the two germline ends.

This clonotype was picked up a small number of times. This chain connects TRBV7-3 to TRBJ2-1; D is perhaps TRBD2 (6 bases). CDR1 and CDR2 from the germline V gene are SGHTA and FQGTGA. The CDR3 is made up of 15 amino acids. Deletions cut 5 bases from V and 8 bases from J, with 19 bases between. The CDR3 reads CASSPQGLPAHEQFF. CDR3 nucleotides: TGTGCCAGCAGCCCGCAGGGACTGCCGGCCCATGAGCAGTTCTTC.

As DNA, the CDR3 is TGTGCCAGCTCACGGATGGACAATTACCACGAGCAGTACTTC. This gives the protein CASSRMDNYHEQYF. The chain combines TRBV18 with TRBJ2-7; D might be TRBD1 (5 bases). CDR3 length: 14 amino acids. Germline V gene sequence: CDR1 KGHSH, CDR2 LQKENI. V dropped 4 bases and J dropped 5 bases, with 15 bases sitting between them.

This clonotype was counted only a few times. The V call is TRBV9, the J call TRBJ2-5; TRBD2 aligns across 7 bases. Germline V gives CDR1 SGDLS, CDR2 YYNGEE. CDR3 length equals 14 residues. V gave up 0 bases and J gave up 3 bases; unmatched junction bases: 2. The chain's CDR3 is CASSVVGGEETQYF. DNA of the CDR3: TGTGCCAGCAGCGTAGTTGGGGGGGAAGAGACCCAGTACTTC.

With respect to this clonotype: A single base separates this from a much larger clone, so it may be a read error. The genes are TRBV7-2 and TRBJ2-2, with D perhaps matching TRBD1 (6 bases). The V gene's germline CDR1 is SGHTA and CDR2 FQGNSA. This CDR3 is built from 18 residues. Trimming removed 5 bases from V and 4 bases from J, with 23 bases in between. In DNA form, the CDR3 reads TGTGCCAGCAGCCCTTACCGGGACATTCAACGGGCCACCGGGGAGCTGTTTTTT. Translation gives CASSPYRDIQRATGELFF.

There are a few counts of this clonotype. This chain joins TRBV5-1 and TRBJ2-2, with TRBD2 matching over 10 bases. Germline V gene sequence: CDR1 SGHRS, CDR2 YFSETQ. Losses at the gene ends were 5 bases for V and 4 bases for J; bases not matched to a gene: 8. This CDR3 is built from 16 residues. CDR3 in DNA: TGCGCCAGCAGTTTTAGCGGGAGGCGGAGCACCGGGGAGCTGTTTTTT. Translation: CASSFSGRRSTGELFF.